This TCR beta chain was found in a study of PD-1 blockade in classical Hodgkin lymphoma. Study at large: Patients got intravenous nivolumab 3 mg/kg every 2 weeks. General observations from the study: Complete responders' diversity at baseline resembled that of newly diagnosed patients.

V was clipped by 5 bases and J by 3 bases, with 5 bases between them. Germline V lookup: CDR1 MNHNY, CDR2 SVGAGI (reference sequence). This CDR3 has 12 amino acids. Libraries were prepared by immunoSEQ multiplex PCR; TCRdb keeps only in-frame clonotypes and omits some of them. The table records 10,000 to 15,000 clones, roughly nine tenths of them present only once. Patients all relapsed after autologous stem cell transplantation, and there was variation in brentuximab vedotin exposure. Thawed PBMCs underwent magnetic negative selection to yield purified CD4+ T cells. This clone was seen more than once but under ten times. Its target is unknown.

The receptor was isolated from a human donor with classical Hodgkin lymphoma. Sample: CD4+ T cells from blood, taken at baseline. The chain is built from TRBV6-6 and TRBJ1-5, with D hard to call. CDR3 coding DNA: TGTGCCAGCAGTACCGCCAATCAGCCCCAGCATTTT. It yields the protein CASSTANQPQHF.